This TCR beta chain was sequenced during a study of CD8 T cells in ankylosing spondylitis (TCRdb year 2017). About the study as a whole: The study profiled T cell receptor beta repertoires in healthy donors and ankylosing spondylitis patients to find disease-linked TCR variants. The full study cohort comprised 25 ankylosing spondylitis patients and 110 or so healthy donors. Peripheral blood was sampled, and synovial fluid was additionally collected from ankylosing spondylitis patients.

Sequencing relied on an Illumina HiSeq 2500. Quantitative 5'-RACE with molecular barcodes was the method used to prepare the TCR beta libraries. In the paper's pipeline: To identify disease-linked TCR variants, a new computational method was used, one built on a probabilistic model of VDJ rearrangement. TCRdb's own reprocessing of the public reads used fastp at Q25 and MiXCR and kept productive beta chains. Every entry covers one CDR3 protein and lists the most common genes and DNA from its rows. None of the V and J calls come from the authors' own analysis; TCRdb made them. The sample records 470,000 or so distinct CDR3 sequences, roughly 25% of which are singletons. 0.89% of the sample lies in the top ten. From the cysteine up to the phenylalanine, the CDR3 has a length of 15 residues. The CDR3 DNA has 45 bases and is translated from base 1. Between the V and J ends, shortened by 1 base and 1 base respectively, the junction contains 9 bases. Looking up the germline V gene yields CDR1 LGHNA and CDR2 YNFKEQ.

The study at large found these results: Some of the motif variants had been reported before in the synovial fluid and blood of reactive arthritis patients, a finding that suggests common disease-initiation mechanisms. A TCR beta motif made up of several highly homologous amino acid variants appeared to be characteristic of blood from ankylosing spondylitis patients. According to the report, matched synovial fluid samples from ankylosing spondylitis patients were significantly enriched for the disease-linked clones. In peripheral blood, the disease-linked clones were found at relatively low frequencies and had a CD8+ phenotype.

This clonotype was observed a handful of times. Its cognate antigen has yet to be identified. No base qualities exist here, and no much larger clone lies one base off it. Input material: blood, either unsorted or a sorted T cell fraction (not recorded which). The chain couples TRBV4-2 to TRBJ2-3; the D segment could be TRBD1, given 5 matching bases. The origin of this receptor is a male donor with ankylosing spondylitis. The CDR3 protein sequence reads: CASSQVGAGTDTQYF. Here is the DNA: TGTGCCAGCAGCCAAGTAGGGGCCGGCACAGATACGCAGTATTTT.